The 30 T cell receptor beta chains in this list originate from one sample, sequenced in a study of cytomegalovirus exposure and HLA in healthy donors. In the PCR, 60 Vbeta and 13 Jbeta primers were used. Clones were read by immunoSEQ multiplex PCR, and TCRdb kept only the in-frame ones, dropping some. In the table there are around 140,000 clones, about 72% of which are singletons. The specimen was PBMCs. Receptors were obtained from a female donor in good health and CMV-seronegative.

The chain combines TRBV4-3 with TRBJ2-6, with D hard to call. The V and J ends lost 0 bases and 0 bases respectively, with 6 bases between them. Germline V CDR1 and CDR2: LGHNA, YSLEER. This CDR3 is built from 16 residues. The CDR3 DNA reads TGCGCCAGCAGCCAAGATACGGGCTCTGGGGCCAACGTCCTGACTTTC. Protein product: CASSQDTGSGANVLTF.

The chain has TRBV5-1 and TRBJ1-1; D gene unclear. V was clipped by 7 bases and J by 2 bases, with 9 bases between them. Germline CDR1 reads SGHRS; CDR2 reads YFSETQ. The CDR3 contains 12 residues. This CDR3 reads CASGEANTEAFF. For the CDR3, the DNA is TGCGCCAGCGGTGAGGCTAACACTGAAGCTTTCTTT.

The rearrangement links TRBV5-4 to TRBJ2-1; 8 nucleotides agree with TRBD2. Germline lookup yields CDR1 SGHNT and CDR2 YYREEE (reference sequence). The trim removed 0 bases at V and 7 bases at J, leaving 6 bases unmatched. The CDR3 has 15 residues. The CDR3 is CASSLVGTRGNEQFF. In DNA form, the CDR3 reads TGTGCCAGCAGCTTGGTAGGGACTAGGGGGAATGAGCAGTTCTTC.

This clone showed up just a few times. The chain joins TRBV5-5 to TRBJ1-4; maybe TRBD1 (5 bases). Trimming removed 4 bases from V and 8 bases from J, with 15 bases in between. The CDR3 totals 14 residues. Germline V gene lookup returns CDR1 SGHKS and CDR2 YYEKEE (reference sequence). CDR3: CASSPEAGREKLFF. The CDR3 DNA follows: TGTGCCAGCAGCCCGGAAGCAGGGAGGGAAAAACTGTTTTTT.

The sample holds one count of this clone. The chain is built from TRBV7-2 and TRBJ1-5; 8 bases fit TRBD1. Germline V CDR1 and CDR2: SGHTA, FQGNSA. The trim removed 5 bases at V and 3 bases at J, leaving 12 bases unmatched. The CDR3 spans 17 residues. The CDR3 coding sequence is TGTGCCAGCAGCCAAACCCTCACGACAGGGGACAATCAGCCCCAGCATTTT. Encoded protein: CASSQTLTTGDNQPQHF.

The CDR3, as DNA: TGCGCCAGCAGAAAAGCAGGGATCTCTGGAAACACCATATATTTT. It encodes CASRKAGISGNTIYF. This rearrangement joins TRBV5-1 to TRBJ1-3; D might be TRBD1 (5 bases). V lost 5 bases to trimming and J lost 0 bases, with 12 bases between them. There are 15 residues in the CDR3. Germline V lookup: CDR1 SGHRS, CDR2 YFSETQ.

The genes are TRBV4-3 and TRBJ2-7; 8 positions agree with TRBD2. The germline V gene has CDR1 LGHNA and CDR2 YSLEER. CDR3 length: 18 amino acids. Germline trimming cut 3 bases from V and 0 bases from J; bases unmatched to any gene: 13. CDR3 amino acids: CASSQFLSSGRYSYEQYF. CDR3 bases: TGCGCCAGCAGCCAGTTCCTGTCTAGCGGGCGATACTCCTACGAGCAGTACTTC.

The chain combines TRBV5-6 with TRBJ2-7; 7 bases match TRBD1. V lost 7 bases to trimming and J lost 2 bases; unmatched junction nucleotides: 9. Germline CDR1 SGHDT, CDR2 YYEEEE. The CDR3 runs to 14 residues. The CDR3 DNA reads TGTGCCAGCGGGGTGACAGGGAGCCCCTACGAGCAGTACTTC. This translates into CASGVTGSPYEQYF.

J is TRBJ1-4 and V is TRBV5-1, with 7 bases identical to TRBD1. CDR3 length equals 17 residues. V trimming: 4 bases; J trimming: 4 bases; junction bases outside the gene matches: 13. Germline CDR1 reads SGHRS; CDR2 reads YFSETQ. CDR3 nucleotide sequence: TGCGCCAGCAGCCCGGGGGGGACAGAAGGCTTTAATGAAAAACTGTTTTTT. Translation gives CASSPGGTEGFNEKLFF.

This clone was seen once. The chain joins TRBV28 to TRBJ2-7, with 9 positions matching TRBD1. The CDR3 extends over 14 amino acids. V trimming: 5 bases; J trimming: 4 bases; junction bases outside the gene matches: 6. Germline V gene data show CDR1 as MDHEN and CDR2 as SYDVKM. The CDR3 nucleotides read TGTGCCAGCAGTCAAGGGACAGGGTCGTACGAGCAGTACTTC. Translated, it gives CASSQGTGSYEQYF.

V gene TRBV19 combines with J gene TRBJ2-1; TRBD2 is a possible D gene (6 bases). The CDR3 has 17 amino acids. The V and J ends lost 0 bases and 6 bases respectively, with 18 bases between them. From germline, CDR1 is LNHDA and CDR2 SQIVND (reference sequence). CDR3 sequence: CASSIDLYGRTSNEQFF. The DNA for the CDR3 is TGTGCCAGTAGTATAGATTTGTACGGGAGAACCTCCAATGAGCAGTTCTTC.

The chain is built from TRBV7-9 and TRBJ2-3, with unresolved D. The length of the CDR3 is 16 residues. The V gene lost 4 bases and the J gene lost 1 base, with 15 bases spanning the gap. Per germline, CDR1 SEHNR and CDR2 FQNEAQ (reference sequence). CDR3: CASSSGFGIGTDTQYF. The CDR3 DNA reads as TGTGCCAGCAGCTCCGGGTTTGGTATAGGCACAGATACGCAGTATTTT.

The genes are TRBV14 and TRBJ2-5; the D is unclear. Trimming pared 0 bases from V and 5 bases from J, leaving 13 bases between. Germline V gene data show CDR1 as SGHDN and CDR2 as FVKESK. The CDR3 runs 15 residues. Here the CDR3 reads CASSQDRYFPETQYF. CDR3 in DNA: TGTGCCAGCAGCCAAGATCGGTATTTCCCCGAGACCCAGTACTTC.

The V gene is TRBV6-1, the J gene TRBJ1-1, with TRBD1 as a possible D gene (6 bases). The CDR3 loop spans 14 amino acids. Germline assignment: CDR1 MNHNS and CDR2 SASEGT. V was clipped by 5 bases and J by 6 bases, with 16 bases between them. The CDR3 region has the DNA TGTGCCAGCAGTTTTCCAATTCAGGGGCCTGAAGCTTTCTTT. This translates into CASSFPIQGPEAFF.

The chain links TRBV6-1 to TRBJ2-5; perhaps TRBD1 as D (6 bases). Germline values: CDR1 MNHNS, CDR2 SASEGT. This CDR3 comprises 14 residues. Between the trimmed V and J ends, which lost 6 bases and 3 bases, there was a span of 14 bases. CDR3 protein: CASRPGHFEETQYF. The CDR3 DNA reads as TGTGCCAGCAGACCGGGACACTTCGAAGAGACCCAGTACTTC.

The chain couples TRBV28 to TRBJ1-4; 8 nucleotides agree with TRBD1. Germline V gene data show CDR1 as MDHEN and CDR2 as SYDVKM. With 4 bases clipped from V and 6 bases from J, the junction kept 13 bases outside the gene matches. The CDR3 has 17 amino acids. The CDR3 loop is CASSSHNEQGGDEKLFF. In DNA form, the CDR3 reads TGTGCCAGCAGTTCGCACAATGAACAGGGGGGTGATGAAAAACTGTTTTTT.

The chain combines TRBV4-1 with TRBJ2-5; 8 positions agree with TRBD2. CDR3 length: 16 residues. The V gene's germline CDR1 is MGHRA and CDR2 YSYEKL. The trim removed 0 bases at V and 4 bases at J, leaving 7 bases unmatched. Written as DNA, the CDR3 is TGCGCCAGCAGCCAAGATCCCTCGGGAGGGGGAGAGACCCAGTACTTC. This encodes CASSQDPSGGGETQYF.

The V gene is TRBV4-2, the J gene TRBJ2-1, with TRBD2 identical over 13 bases. Germline V gives CDR1 LGHNA, CDR2 YNFKEQ. Trimming took 4 bases from V and 1 from J; bases not matched to a gene: 7. This CDR3 comprises 18 residues. The CDR3, as DNA: TGTGCCAGCAGCCGCATTGGGACTAGCGGGAATTCCTACAATGAGCAGTTCTTC. Translating it yields CASSRIGTSGNSYNEQFF.

The chain is built from TRBV5-8 and TRBJ1-1, with 8 nucleotides matching TRBD1. V was pared by 4 bases and J by 6 bases, with 5 bases of the junction left unmatched. Germline V gene lookup returns CDR1 SGHTS and CDR2 YDEGEE. The CDR3 has 13 residues. The CDR3 protein is CASSPDRAAEAFF. CDR3 DNA: TGTGCCAGCAGCCCGGACAGGGCGGCTGAAGCTTTCTTT.

The chain recombines TRBV25-1 with TRBJ2-2, with 9 bases fitting TRBD1. The CDR3 runs 17 residues. The V segment lost 2 bases and the J segment 4 bases; nucleotides outside the gene matches: 8. Per germline, CDR1 MGHDK and CDR2 SYGVNS. This CDR3 is CASSEIVTGGSTGELFF. CDR3 DNA: TGTGCCAGCAGTGAAATCGTGACAGGGGGTTCCACCGGGGAGCTGTTTTTT.

Here the CDR3 reads CATSRDRETQYF. CDR3 DNA sequence: TGTGCCACCAGCAGAGATAGAGAGACCCAGTACTTC. The rearrangement links TRBV15 to TRBJ2-5; the D is unclear. CDR3 size: 12 residues. Germline V gives CDR1 LNHNV, CDR2 YYDKDF (reference sequence). The V end was cut by 0 bases, the J end by 4 bases, with 3 bases between.

Concerning this clone itself: The same CDR3 can be traced to other DNA sequences in this sample. This chain connects TRBV29-1 to TRBJ2-3, with 16 bases that match TRBD2. Germline CDR1 is SQVTM and CDR2 is ANQGSEA. V shed 3 bases and J 3 bases; nucleotides not matched to a gene: 3. The CDR3 has 16 residues. DNA of the CDR3: TGCAGCGTTGAGGGACTAGCGGGAGGGCCGACAGATACGCAGTATTTT. Protein sequence: CSVEGLAGGPTDTQYF.

The chain is built from TRBV5-4 and TRBJ2-1, with 10 bases that match TRBD1. The CDR3 extends over 16 amino acids. V dropped 5 bases and J dropped 8; count of bases not matched to a gene: 13. Germline V CDR1 and CDR2: SGHNT, YYREEE (reference sequence). The CDR3 loop is CASRNDRTGGSDEQFF. CDR3 DNA: TGTGCCAGCAGGAACGACCGGACAGGGGGATCCGATGAGCAGTTCTTC.

The CDR3 coding sequence is TGTGCCAGCAGCTGGGGCGGATATAATTCACCCCTCCACTTT. Translated: CASSWGGYNSPLHF. The chain couples TRBV11-2 to TRBJ1-6; perhaps TRBD1 as D (5 bases). The CDR3 has 14 amino acids. Trimming removed 4 bases from V and 4 bases from J, with 8 bases in between. CDR1 is SGHAT and CDR2 is FQNNGV in the germline V gene.

The chain uses TRBV28 and TRBJ1-4, with TRBD1 identical over 8 bases. V trimming: 5 bases; J trimming: 0 bases; junction bases outside the gene matches: 11. There are 18 residues in the CDR3. Germline-derived CDR1 and CDR2 are MDHEN and SYDVKM. CDR3 in amino acids: CASSLRGTGRPTNEKLFF. The CDR3 DNA reads as TGTGCCAGCAGTCTGAGGGGGACAGGACGACCAACTAATGAAAAACTGTTTTTT.

This sequence joins TRBV30 and TRBJ2-5; 9 bases fit TRBD2. The CDR3 sequence is 13 residues long. Per the germline V gene, CDR1 is GTSNPN and CDR2 is SVGIG (reference sequence). V was clipped by 5 bases and J by 5 bases; unmatched bases: 6. The CDR3: CAWSIAGVETQYF. CDR3 sequence (DNA): TGTGCCTGGTCAATAGCGGGAGTGGAGACCCAGTACTTC.

V usage is TRBV5-6 and J usage is TRBJ2-7, with D possibly being TRBD2 (6 bases). The germline V gene has CDR1 SGHDT and CDR2 YYEEEE. V was trimmed by 0 bases and J by 7 bases, leaving 14 bases between them. The CDR3 covers 14 residues. This CDR3 reads CASSLGQGSGEQYF. CDR3 nucleotide sequence: TGTGCCAGCAGCTTGGGCCAGGGCAGCGGGGAGCAGTACTTC.

This chain joins TRBV2 and TRBJ1-3; 8 bases match TRBD1. V lost 5 bases to trimming and J lost 2 bases; unmatched junction nucleotides: 2. The CDR3 spans 14 residues. Looked up from germline, CDR1 is SNHLY and CDR2 is FYNNEI. CDR3 sequence reads: CASSSQGAGNTIYF. DNA of the CDR3: TGTGCCAGCAGTTCACAGGGGGCTGGAAACACCATATATTTT.

This clone was counted ten times or more. This chain links TRBV30 with TRBJ1-1, with 8 bases identical to TRBD1. After removal of 3 bases from V and 0 bases from J, the junction contained 3 bases not matched to a gene. From germline, CDR1 is GTSNPN and CDR2 SVGIG (reference sequence). This CDR3 comprises 14 residues. Here the CDR3 DNA reads TGTGCCTGGAGCTTGGGACAGGTGAACACTGAAGCTTTCTTT. Encoded protein: CAWSLGQVNTEAFF.

There are a few counts of this clone. This chain links TRBV27 with TRBJ1-1; D uncertain. Trimming cost V 5 bases and J 8 bases, with 15 bases left between them. The CDR3 length is 13 residues. The V gene's germline CDR1 is MNHEY and CDR2 SMNVEV (reference sequence). The CDR3 DNA sequence: TGTGCCAGCAGTATATTTGGGGAGGAGGAAGCTTTCTTT. This gives the protein CASSIFGEEEAFF.